The entry that follows covers one T cell receptor (beta chain) sequence. This CDR3 spans 13 amino acids. The germline V gene has CDR1 LNHNV and CDR2 YYDKDF (reference sequence). Trimming removed 5 bases at V and 5 bases at J, with 13 bases between. This sample is drawn from a study of blood T cell repertoires in COVID-19. Study information: The origin of the acute and convalescent COVID-19 samples was the United States, Italy and Spain. The analysed material was cDNA or gDNA that came from T cells, B-cell-depleted T cells, or PBMCs.

Profiled with immunoSEQ multiplex PCR; TCRdb holds only in-frame clones, not every one. The sample contains about 52,000 clones, roughly 90% of which appear only once. What was sequenced was peripheral blood. The chain links TRBV15 to TRBJ2-7; D is undetermined. This sequence was found in an elderly man with active or convalescent COVID-19. CDR3 sequence (DNA): TGTGCCACCAGCTTAGAGTTGCCCAACGAGCAGTACTTC. Translated, it gives CATSLELPNEQYF.